A single sample is the source of the 17 T cell receptor beta chains below, sequenced in a study of blood T cell repertoires in COVID-19 (dated by TCRdb to the early 2020s). The library came from the immunoSEQ multiplex PCR assay. TCRdb mirrors the immuneACCESS table, restricted to in-frame sequences. Some clones are absent from its copies; in checked studies, under half trace to an unresolved V gene, and the reason for the others is unknown. The sample includes about 350,000 clones, with around 87% observed a single time. Of the sample, about 6% falls within the top ten clones. The specimen was peripheral blood. The receptors originated from a woman in her forties or fifties with COVID-19, enrolled during active disease.

V usage is TRBV30 and J usage is TRBJ2-5; the D is unclear. The germline V gene has CDR1 GTSNPN and CDR2 SVGIG (reference sequence). The CDR3 length is 13 residues. V was pared by 0 bases and J by 4 bases, with 9 bases between. The CDR3 spells CAWSVRSRETQYF. The CDR3 bases are TGTGCCTGGAGTGTACGGTCTCGAGAGACCCAGTACTTC.

This clone is a singleton in its sample. The rearrangement joins TRBV27 to TRBJ2-3; 9 nucleotides line up with TRBD1. Germline loops: CDR1 MNHEY, CDR2 SMNVEV (reference sequence). V shed 3 bases and J 13 bases; nucleotides not matched to a gene: 11. The CDR3 has 14 residues. CDR3: CASSLGTGQVSKYF. The CDR3 bases are TGTGCCAGCAGTTTGGGGACAGGGCAAGTTTCCAAGTATTTT.

This clone was picked up one time. This rearrangement joins TRBV4-3 to TRBJ1-1; weak D call: TRBD1 (6 bases). The CDR3 totals 12 residues. In germline, CDR1 is LGHNA, CDR2 YSLEER. V was trimmed by 2 bases and J by 9 bases, leaving 10 bases between them. In nucleotides, the CDR3 is TGCGCCAGCAGCCAACCGACAGGTAAAGCTTTCTTT. As protein: CASSQPTGKAFF.

V is TRBV29-1 and J is TRBJ1-1, with 10 positions matching TRBD1. V lost 6 bases to trimming and J lost 8 bases; unmatched junction nucleotides: 12. The CDR3 contains 14 residues. Germline assignment: CDR1 SQVTM and CDR2 ANQGSEA. The CDR3 protein is CSVGGPRQGAEAFF. Here the CDR3 DNA reads TGCAGCGTGGGCGGACCCCGACAGGGGGCAGAAGCTTTCTTT. The variable domain in full, completed from reference TRBV29-1 and TRBJ1-1, reads SAVISQKPSRDICQRGTSLTIQCQVDSQVTMMFWYRQQPGQSLTLIATANQGSEATYESGFVIDKFPISRPNLTFSTLTVSNMSPEDSSIYLCSVGGPRQGAEAFFGQGTRLTVV.

This clone was counted once. The chain has TRBV6-5 and TRBJ1-6; D unresolved. The V gene lost 0 bases and the J gene lost 9 bases, with 12 bases spanning the gap. This CDR3 has 15 amino acids. Germline lookup yields CDR1 MNHEY and CDR2 SVGAGI. The CDR3 nucleotides are TGTGCCAGCAGTTACTCGACCCCGGGTGCTTCACCCCTCCACTTT. This codes for CASSYSTPGASPLHF.

Comment on this clone: The same CDR3 also results from other DNA sequences found in this sample. The V call is TRBV7-2, the J call TRBJ2-1; 7 bases fit TRBD1. This CDR3 is 13 amino acids long. The germline CDR1 and CDR2 sequences are SGHTA and FQGNSA. Unmatched junction bases numbered 8, after V lost 5 bases and J lost 10 bases. Here the CDR3 DNA reads TGTGCCAGCAGCCTCCAGCCGGGACAGGAGCAGTTCTTC. This translates into CASSLQPGQEQFF.

This clone appeared a few times. V is TRBV30 and J is TRBJ1-2; D call uncertain. The CDR3 has 13 residues. V gave up 8 bases and J gave up 1 base, with 14 bases separating them. Germline loops: CDR1 GTSNPN, CDR2 SVGIG (reference sequence). This CDR3 reads CAGIRGGNYGYTF. Here the CDR3 DNA reads TGTGCCGGGATCCGGGGAGGTAACTATGGCTACACCTTC.

Comment on this clone: Other DNA sequences in this specimen translate into the identical CDR3. The chain uses TRBV7-3 and TRBJ2-5; TRBD1 matches 8 bases. Germline V gene sequence: CDR1 SGHTA, CDR2 FQGTGA. The CDR3 runs 14 residues. After removal of 2 bases from V and 5 bases from J, the junction contained 4 bases not matched to a gene. The CDR3 reads CASSLAGGGETQYF. In DNA, the CDR3 is TGTGCCAGCAGCTTAGCAGGGGGCGGGGAGACCCAGTACTTC.

V usage is TRBV29-1 and J usage is TRBJ1-1, with D perhaps matching TRBD1 (6 bases). The V end lost 6 bases, the J end lost 4 bases, and 18 bases lay between the germline ends. Germline CDR1 and CDR2: SQVTM and ANQGSEA. This CDR3 region has 14 residues. This CDR3 reads CSVEGGAPGTEAFF. The CDR3 DNA sequence: TGCAGCGTGGAGGGGGGGGCGCCGGGCACTGAAGCTTTCTTT.

This clone was counted a few times. The chain employs TRBV4-2 and TRBJ2-7, with 7 bases that match TRBD2. J gave up 4 bases and V 4 bases, and 10 bases lay outside the gene matches. The CDR3 length is 15 residues. The germline CDR1 and CDR2 sequences are LGHNA and YNFKEQ. Written as DNA, the CDR3 is TGTGCCAGCAGCCCCTGGCGGGGAGGGACTTACGAGCAGTACTTC. Its protein product is CASSPWRGGTYEQYF.

V usage is TRBV10-3 and J usage is TRBJ2-7; 7 positions agree with TRBD2. Germline assignment: CDR1 ENHRY and CDR2 SYGVKD. V was pared by 0 bases and J by 3 bases, with 8 bases of the junction left unmatched. The CDR3 has 16 residues. The CDR3 nucleotides read TGTGCCATCAGTGAGTCCCAGCGGGGATCTAACTACGAGCAGTACTTC. This encodes CAISESQRGSNYEQYF.

This clone came up once. The V gene is TRBV18, the J gene TRBJ1-1, with 7 bases aligning to TRBD1. Unmatched junction bases numbered 3, after V lost 5 bases and J lost 6 bases. Germline V gives CDR1 KGHSH, CDR2 LQKENI. This CDR3 spans 12 amino acids. CDR3 residues: CASSSDRAEAFF. In nucleotides, the CDR3 is TGTGCCAGCTCATCAGACAGGGCTGAAGCTTTCTTT.

This chain joins TRBV3-1 (or the pseudogene TRBV3-2) and TRBJ1-2; D is unresolved. V was trimmed by 4 bases and J by 0 bases, leaving 6 bases between them. The CDR3 is 13 amino acids. Looked up from germline, CDR1 is LGHDT and CDR2 is YNNKEL (reference sequence). CDR3 sequence (DNA): TGTGCCAGCAGCCTTACAGCTAACTATGGCTACACCTTC. Its translation: CASSLTANYGYTF.

This rearrangement joins TRBV27 to TRBJ2-5; D gene uncertain. CDR1 and CDR2 (germline): MNHEY, SMNVEV (reference sequence). There are 14 residues in the CDR3. V lost 0 bases, J lost 5 bases, and 10 bases lay in between. The CDR3 sequence: CASSLSYNQETQYF. For the CDR3, the DNA is TGTGCCAGCAGTTTATCTTACAATCAGGAGACCCAGTACTTC.

This chain connects TRBV27 to TRBJ2-7; tentatively, D is TRBD2 (7 bases). Germline V gene sequence: CDR1 MNHEY, CDR2 SMNVEV (reference sequence). Trimming stripped 4 bases from V and 4 bases from J, with 17 bases between. The CDR3 is 15 amino acids. The CDR3 bases are TGTGCCAGCAGTTGGGGGGGGGCAGGGGATTACGAGCAGTACTTC. As protein: CASSWGGAGDYEQYF.

V gene TRBV11-2 combines with J gene TRBJ1-6; D uncertain. The CDR3 runs to 14 residues. The germline V gene encodes CDR1 SGHAT and CDR2 FQNNGV. Trimming stripped 5 bases from V and 10 bases from J, with 15 bases between. Here the CDR3 reads CASSIRGRASPLHF. In nucleotides, the CDR3 is TGTGCCAGCAGCATACGAGGGAGGGCATCACCCCTCCACTTT.

This rearrangement joins TRBV3-1 (or the pseudogene TRBV3-2) to TRBJ1-2, with TRBD1 matching over 9 bases. Germline lookup yields CDR1 LGHDT and CDR2 YNNKEL (reference sequence). The CDR3 has 14 amino acids. Losses at the gene ends were 4 bases for V and 6 bases for J; bases not matched to a gene: 6. The CDR3: CASSRTQGADGYTF. The CDR3 nucleotides read TGTGCCAGCAGCCGCACACAGGGGGCGGATGGCTACACCTTC.